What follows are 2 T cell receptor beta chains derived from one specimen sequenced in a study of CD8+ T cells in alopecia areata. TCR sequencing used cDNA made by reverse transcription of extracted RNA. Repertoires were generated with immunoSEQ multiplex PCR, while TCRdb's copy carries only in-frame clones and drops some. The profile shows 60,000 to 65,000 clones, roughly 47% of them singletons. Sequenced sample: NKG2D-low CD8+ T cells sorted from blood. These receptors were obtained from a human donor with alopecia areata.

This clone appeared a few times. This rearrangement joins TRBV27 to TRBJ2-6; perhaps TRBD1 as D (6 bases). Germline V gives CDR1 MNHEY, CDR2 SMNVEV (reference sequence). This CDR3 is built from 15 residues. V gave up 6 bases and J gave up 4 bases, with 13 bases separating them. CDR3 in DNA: TGTGCCAGCAGCCGCACAGGGACCGGGGCCAACGTCCTGACTTTC. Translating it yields CASSRTGTGANVLTF.

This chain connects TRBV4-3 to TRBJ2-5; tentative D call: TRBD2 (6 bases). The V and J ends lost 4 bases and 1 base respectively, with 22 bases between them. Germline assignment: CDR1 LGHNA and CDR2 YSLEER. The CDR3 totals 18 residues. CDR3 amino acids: CASSRAPGVAEIQETQYF. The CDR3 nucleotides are TGCGCCAGCAGCCGGGCCCCCGGGGTAGCGGAGATCCAAGAGACCCAGTACTTC.